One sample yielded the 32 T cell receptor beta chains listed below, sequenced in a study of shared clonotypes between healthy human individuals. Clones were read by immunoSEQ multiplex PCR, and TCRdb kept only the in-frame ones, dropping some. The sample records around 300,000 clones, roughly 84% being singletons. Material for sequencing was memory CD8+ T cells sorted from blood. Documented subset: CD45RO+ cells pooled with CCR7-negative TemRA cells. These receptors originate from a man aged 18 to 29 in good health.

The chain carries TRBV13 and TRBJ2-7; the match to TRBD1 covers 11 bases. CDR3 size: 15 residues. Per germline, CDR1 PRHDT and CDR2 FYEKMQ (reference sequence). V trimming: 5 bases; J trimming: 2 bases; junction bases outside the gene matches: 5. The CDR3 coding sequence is TGTGCCAGCAGCGGAAAGGGACAGGGGGCCTACGAGCAGTACTTC. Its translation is CASSGKGQGAYEQYF.

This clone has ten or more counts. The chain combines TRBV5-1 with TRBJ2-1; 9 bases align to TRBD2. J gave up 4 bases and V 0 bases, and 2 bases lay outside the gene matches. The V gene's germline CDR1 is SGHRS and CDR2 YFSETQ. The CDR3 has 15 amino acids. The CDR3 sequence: CASSLVAGVYNEQFF. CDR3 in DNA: TGCGCCAGCAGCTTGGTAGCGGGGGTATACAATGAGCAGTTCTTC.

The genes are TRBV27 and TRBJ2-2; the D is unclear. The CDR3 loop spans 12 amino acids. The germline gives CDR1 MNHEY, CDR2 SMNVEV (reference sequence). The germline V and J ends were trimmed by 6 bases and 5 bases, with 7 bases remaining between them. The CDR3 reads CASRGFTGELFF. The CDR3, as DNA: TGTGCCAGCAGGGGGTTTACCGGGGAGCTGTTTTTT.

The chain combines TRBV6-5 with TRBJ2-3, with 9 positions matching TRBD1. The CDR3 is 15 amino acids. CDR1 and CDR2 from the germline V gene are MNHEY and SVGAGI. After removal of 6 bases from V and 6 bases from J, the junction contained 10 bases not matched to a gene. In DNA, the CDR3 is TGTGCCAGCAGCTGGGGACAGGGCCCCGGGGATACGCAGTATTTT. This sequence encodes CASSWGQGPGDTQYF.

In nucleotides, the CDR3 is TGTGCCAGCAGCGTAGCCTGGGGGCATGAGCAGTTCTTC. It encodes CASSVAWGHEQFF. The chain uses TRBV9 and TRBJ2-1; weak D call: TRBD1 (6 bases). V lost 0 bases and J 8 bases, leaving 9 bases between the germline ends. CDR3 length: 13 residues. CDR1 is SGDLS, CDR2 YYNGEE, per germline.

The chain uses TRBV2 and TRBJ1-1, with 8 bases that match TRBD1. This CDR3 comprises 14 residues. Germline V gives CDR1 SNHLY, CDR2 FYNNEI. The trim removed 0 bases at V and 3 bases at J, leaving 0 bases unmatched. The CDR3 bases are TGTGCCAGCAGTGAAGCGACAGGGGACACTGAAGCTTTCTTT. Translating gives CASSEATGDTEAFF.

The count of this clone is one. The CDR3 coding sequence is TGCGCCAGCAGCCAAGGCCTGGGTTCACCCCTCCACTTT. It translates to CASSQGLGSPLHF. V and J are TRBV4-1 and TRBJ1-6; no clear D gene. Germline lookup yields CDR1 MGHRA and CDR2 YSYEKL. The germline V and J ends were trimmed by 1 base and 9 bases, with 7 bases remaining between them. This CDR3 has 13 amino acids.

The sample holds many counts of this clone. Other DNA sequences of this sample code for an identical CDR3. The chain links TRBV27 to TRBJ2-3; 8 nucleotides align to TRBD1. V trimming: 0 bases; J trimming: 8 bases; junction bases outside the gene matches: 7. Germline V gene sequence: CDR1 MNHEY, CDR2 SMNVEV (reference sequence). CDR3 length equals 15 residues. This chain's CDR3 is CASSLSSQGAGTQYF. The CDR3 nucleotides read TGTGCCAGCAGTTTATCTTCCCAGGGGGCGGGTACGCAGTATTTT.

CDR3 amino acids: CASSQGQGRYEQYF. In nucleotides, the CDR3 is TGTGCCAGCAGCCAGGGACAGGGCCGCTACGAGCAGTACTTC. The chain couples TRBV11-2 to TRBJ2-7, with 9 bases fitting TRBD1. J lost 3 bases, V lost 5 bases, and 5 bases had no gene match. The CDR3 totals 14 residues. The germline gives CDR1 SGHAT, CDR2 FQNNGV.

As DNA, the CDR3 is TGCGCCAGCAGTGAGGGTAGACCCGTCAGGGATCAGCCCCAGCATTTT. This translates into CASSEGRPVRDQPQHF. The chain uses TRBV10-1 and TRBJ1-5, with TRBD1 as a possible D gene (5 bases). Germline assignment: CDR1 WNHNN and CDR2 SYGVQD (reference sequence). Trimming stripped 2 bases from V and 5 bases from J, with 16 bases between. The CDR3 length is 16 residues.

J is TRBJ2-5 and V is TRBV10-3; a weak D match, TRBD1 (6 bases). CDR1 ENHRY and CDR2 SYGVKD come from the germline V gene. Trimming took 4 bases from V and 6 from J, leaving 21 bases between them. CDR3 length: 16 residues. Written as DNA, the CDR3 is TGTGCCATCAGTGTAGTCAATTTAAGGCAGGGGCAGACCCAGTACTTC. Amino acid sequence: CAISVVNLRQGQTQYF.

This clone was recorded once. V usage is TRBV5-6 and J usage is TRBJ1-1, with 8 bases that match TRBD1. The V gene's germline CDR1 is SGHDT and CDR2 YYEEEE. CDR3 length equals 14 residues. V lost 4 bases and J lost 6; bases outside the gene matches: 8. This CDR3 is CASSQETGAPEAFF. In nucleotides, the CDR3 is TGTGCCAGCAGCCAAGAGACAGGGGCCCCTGAAGCTTTCTTT.

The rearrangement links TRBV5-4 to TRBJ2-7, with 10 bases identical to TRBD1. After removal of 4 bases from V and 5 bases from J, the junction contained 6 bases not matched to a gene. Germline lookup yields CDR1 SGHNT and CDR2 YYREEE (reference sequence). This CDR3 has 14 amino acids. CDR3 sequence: CASSRPGTGDEQYF. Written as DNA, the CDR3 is TGTGCCAGCAGCCGACCCGGGACAGGGGACGAGCAGTACTTC.

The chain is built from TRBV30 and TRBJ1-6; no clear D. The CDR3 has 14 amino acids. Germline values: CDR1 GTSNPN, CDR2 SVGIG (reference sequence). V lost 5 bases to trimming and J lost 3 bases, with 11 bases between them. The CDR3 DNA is TGTGCCTGGGCTACAGAAAACTATAATTCACCCCTCCACTTT. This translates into CAWATENYNSPLHF.

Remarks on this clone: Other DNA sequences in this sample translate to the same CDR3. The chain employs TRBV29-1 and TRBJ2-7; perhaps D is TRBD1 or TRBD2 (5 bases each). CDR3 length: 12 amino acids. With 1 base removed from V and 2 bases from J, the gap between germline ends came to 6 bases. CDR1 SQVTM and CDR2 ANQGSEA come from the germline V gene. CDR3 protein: CSVEGGAYEQYF. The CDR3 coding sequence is TGCAGCGTTGAAGGAGGGGCCTACGAGCAGTACTTC.

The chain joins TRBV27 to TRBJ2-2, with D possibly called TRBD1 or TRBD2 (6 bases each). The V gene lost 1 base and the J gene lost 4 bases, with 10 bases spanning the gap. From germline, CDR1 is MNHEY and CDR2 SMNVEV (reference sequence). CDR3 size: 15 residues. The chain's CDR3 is CASSLWGAGTGELFF. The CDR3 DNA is TGTGCCAGCAGTTTATGGGGGGCCGGCACCGGGGAGCTGTTTTTT.

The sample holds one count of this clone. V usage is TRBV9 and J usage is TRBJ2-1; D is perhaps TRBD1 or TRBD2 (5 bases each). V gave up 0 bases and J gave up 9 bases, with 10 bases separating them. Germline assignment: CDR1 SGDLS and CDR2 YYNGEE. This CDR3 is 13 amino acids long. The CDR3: CASSVGPGTEQFF. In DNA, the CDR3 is TGTGCCAGCAGCGTAGGACCAGGGACTGAGCAGTTCTTC.

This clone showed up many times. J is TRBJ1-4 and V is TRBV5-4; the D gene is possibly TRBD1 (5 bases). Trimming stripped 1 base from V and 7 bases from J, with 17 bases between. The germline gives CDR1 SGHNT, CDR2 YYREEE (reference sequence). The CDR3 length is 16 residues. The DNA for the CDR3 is TGTGCCAGCAGCTTGTACGGGCAGGGTGAAGGTGAAAAACTGTTTTTT. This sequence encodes CASSLYGQGEGEKLFF.

The DNA of the CDR3 is TGTGCCAGCAGTGCCAGACTAGCGGGAGGGTACAATGAGCAGTTCTTC. This encodes CASSARLAGGYNEQFF. This chain connects TRBV28 to TRBJ2-1; TRBD2 aligns across 14 bases. V was clipped by 5 bases and J by 4 bases; unmatched bases: 4. This CDR3 region has 16 residues. Germline CDR1 is MDHEN and CDR2 is SYDVKM.

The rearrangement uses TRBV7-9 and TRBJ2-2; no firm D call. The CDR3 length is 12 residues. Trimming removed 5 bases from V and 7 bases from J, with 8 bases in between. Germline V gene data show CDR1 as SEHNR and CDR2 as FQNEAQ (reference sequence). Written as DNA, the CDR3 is TGTGCCAGCAGCCCCAGTTACGGGGAGCTGTTTTTT. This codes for CASSPSYGELFF.

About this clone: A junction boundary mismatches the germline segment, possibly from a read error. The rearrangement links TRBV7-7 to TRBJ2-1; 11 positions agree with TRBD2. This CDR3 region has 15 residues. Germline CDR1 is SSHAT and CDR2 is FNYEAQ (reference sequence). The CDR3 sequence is CASSPTSGSGDEQFF. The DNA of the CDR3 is TGTGCTAGCAGCCCAACTAGCGGGAGCGGGGATGAGCAGTTCTTC.

CDR3 loop: CTSSQGGRDRGQGSNQPQHF. In DNA, the CDR3 is TGCACCAGCAGCCAAGGAGGCCGGGACAGGGGGCAGGGGAGCAATCAGCCCCAGCATTTT. The rearrangement joins TRBV1 to TRBJ1-5; no check of the table's D call, TRBD1, against the DNA was made. TRBV1 is a recognized pseudogene. This CDR3 comprises 20 residues.

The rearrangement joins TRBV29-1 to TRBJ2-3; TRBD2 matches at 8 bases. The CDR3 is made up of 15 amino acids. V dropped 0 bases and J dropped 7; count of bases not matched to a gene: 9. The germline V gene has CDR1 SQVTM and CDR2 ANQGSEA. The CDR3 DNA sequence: TGCAGCGTTGAAGATAGGGCAGCGGGAGAGTATACGCAGTATTTT. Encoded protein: CSVEDRAAGEYTQYF.

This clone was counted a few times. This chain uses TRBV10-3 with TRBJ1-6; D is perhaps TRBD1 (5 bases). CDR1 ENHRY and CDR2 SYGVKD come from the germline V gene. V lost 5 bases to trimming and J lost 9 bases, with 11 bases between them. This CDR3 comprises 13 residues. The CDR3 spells CAISWDWGSPLHF. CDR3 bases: TGTGCCATCAGTTGGGACTGGGGTTCACCCCTCCACTTT.

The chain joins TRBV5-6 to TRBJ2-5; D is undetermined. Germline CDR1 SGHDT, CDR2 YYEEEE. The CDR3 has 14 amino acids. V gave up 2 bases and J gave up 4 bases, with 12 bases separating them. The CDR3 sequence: CASSFRRVGETQYF. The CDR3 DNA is TGTGCCAGCAGCTTTCGACGGGTCGGAGAGACCCAGTACTTC.

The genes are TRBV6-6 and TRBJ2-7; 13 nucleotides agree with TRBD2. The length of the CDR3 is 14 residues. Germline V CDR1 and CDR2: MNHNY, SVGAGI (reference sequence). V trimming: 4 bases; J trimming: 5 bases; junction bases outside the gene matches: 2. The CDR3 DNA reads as TGTGCCAGCAGTTGGACTAGCGGGAGCGACGAGCAGTACTTC. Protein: CASSWTSGSDEQYF.

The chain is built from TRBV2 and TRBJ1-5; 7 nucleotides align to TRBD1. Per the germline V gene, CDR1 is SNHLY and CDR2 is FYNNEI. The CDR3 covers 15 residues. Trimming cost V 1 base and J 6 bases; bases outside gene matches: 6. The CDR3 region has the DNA TGTGCCAGCAGTGAAGGCGTGACAGGGACTCAGCCCCAGCATTTT. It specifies CASSEGVTGTQPQHF.

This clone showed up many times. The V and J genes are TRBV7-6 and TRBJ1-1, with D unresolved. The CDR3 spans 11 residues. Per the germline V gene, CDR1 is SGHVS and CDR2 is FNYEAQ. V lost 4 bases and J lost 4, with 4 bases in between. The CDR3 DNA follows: TGTGCCAGCAGCTACGGCACTGAAGCTTTCTTT. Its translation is CASSYGTEAFF.

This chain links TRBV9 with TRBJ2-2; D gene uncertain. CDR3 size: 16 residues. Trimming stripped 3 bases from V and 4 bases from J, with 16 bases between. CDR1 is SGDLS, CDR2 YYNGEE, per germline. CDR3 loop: CASSAFLSFGTGELFF. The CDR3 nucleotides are TGTGCCAGCAGCGCCTTTCTGAGCTTTGGCACCGGGGAGCTGTTTTTT.

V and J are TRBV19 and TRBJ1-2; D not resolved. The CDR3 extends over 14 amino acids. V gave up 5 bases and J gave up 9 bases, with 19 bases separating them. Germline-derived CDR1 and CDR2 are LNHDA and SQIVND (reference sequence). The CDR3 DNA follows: TGTGCCAGTAGTCCAGGAAAGGGATTCGGTAGCTACACCTTC. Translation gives CASSPGKGFGSYTF. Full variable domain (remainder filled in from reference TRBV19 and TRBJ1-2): DGGITQSPKYLFRKEGQNVTLSCEQNLNHDAMYWYRQDPGQGLRLIYYSQIVNDFQKGDIAEGYSVSREKKESFPLTVTSAQKNPTAFYLCASSPGKGFGSYTFGSGTRLTVV.

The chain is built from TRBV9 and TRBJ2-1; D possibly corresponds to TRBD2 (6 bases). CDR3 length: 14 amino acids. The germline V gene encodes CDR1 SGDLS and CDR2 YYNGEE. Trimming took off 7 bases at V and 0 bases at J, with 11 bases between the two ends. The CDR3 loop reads CASAGRSSYNEQFF. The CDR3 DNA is TGTGCCAGCGCGGGGCGGAGCTCCTACAATGAGCAGTTCTTC. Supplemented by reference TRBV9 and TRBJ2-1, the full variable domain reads DSGVTQTPKHLITATGQRVTLRCSPRSGDLSVYWYQQSLDQGLQFLIQYYNGEERAKGNILERFSAQQFPDLHSELNLSSLELGDSALYFCASAGRSSYNEQFFGPGTRLTVL.

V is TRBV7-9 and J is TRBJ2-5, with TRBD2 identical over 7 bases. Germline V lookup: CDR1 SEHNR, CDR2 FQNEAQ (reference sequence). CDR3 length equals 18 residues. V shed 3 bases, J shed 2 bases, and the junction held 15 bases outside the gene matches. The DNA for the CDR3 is TGTGCCAGCAGCTTCCCCACGCTGGCTAGCGGATATCAAGAGACCCAGTACTTC. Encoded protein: CASSFPTLASGYQETQYF.